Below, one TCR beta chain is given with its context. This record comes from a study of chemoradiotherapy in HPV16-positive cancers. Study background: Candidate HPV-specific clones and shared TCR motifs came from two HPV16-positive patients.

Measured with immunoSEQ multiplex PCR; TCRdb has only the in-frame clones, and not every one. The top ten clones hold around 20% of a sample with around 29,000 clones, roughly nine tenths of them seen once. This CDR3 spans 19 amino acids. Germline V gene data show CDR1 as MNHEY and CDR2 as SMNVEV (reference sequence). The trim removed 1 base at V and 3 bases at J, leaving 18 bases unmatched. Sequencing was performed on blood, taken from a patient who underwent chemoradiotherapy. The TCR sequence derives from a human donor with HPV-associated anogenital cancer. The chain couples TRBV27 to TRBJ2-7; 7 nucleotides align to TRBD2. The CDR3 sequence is CASSLYAQGGAGPFYEQYF. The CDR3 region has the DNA TGTGCCAGCAGTTTATACGCCCAGGGAGGAGCGGGGCCATTCTACGAGCAGTACTTC.